Included here is one T cell receptor beta chain sequence, with context. This sample stems from a study of blood T cell repertoires in COVID-19. On the study more broadly: Italy, Spain and the United States were the sources of the convalescent and acute COVID-19 samples.

Patients from Seattle were sampled longitudinally, starting during active infection. V was pared by 5 bases and J by 0 bases, with 14 bases between. The CDR3 runs 17 residues. CDR1 is SGHTA, CDR2 FQGNSA, per germline. Data came from immunoSEQ multiplex PCR; TCRdb stores just in-frame clones and leaves some out. The repertoire holds 45,000 to 50,000 clones, 70% to 90% seen once, with about a third in the top ten. This chain connects TRBV7-2 to TRBJ1-6; perhaps TRBD1 as D (5 bases). The origin of this receptor is a woman older than 75 with COVID-19, enrolled during active disease. The sequencing sample was made of peripheral blood. The CDR3 nucleotides read TGTGCCAGCAGCCCCTATGCGGGGGGCTCCTATAATTCACCCCTCCACTTT. It specifies CASSPYAGGSYNSPLHF.